What follows is one T cell receptor beta chain and its context. What it recognizes is unknown. It was CD45RO-negative cells, positively selected for CCR7, that made up naive CD8 cells, with terminally differentiated effector memory CD45RA+ cells excluded. Healthy HIV-negative adults with no recent acute infections or vaccinations were recruited as donors. Several immunoSEQ plates held equal portions of the genomic DNA taken from each subset. The table came from immunoSEQ multiplex PCR; TCRdb's copy has only in-frame clones and leaves some out. The sample gives a few million clones, approximately 92% of which show up once; less than 2% is in the top ten. The entry originates in a study of shared clonotypes between healthy human individuals. General study points: Naive subsets generally had larger estimated richness than memory subsets. Depth of sequencing was expected to influence donor clonotype sharing.

Germline CDR1 MNHNS, CDR2 SASEGT. This CDR3 region has 15 residues. V was shortened by 5 bases and J by 4 bases, with 17 bases between the two germline ends. The sample comprised naive CD8+ T cells from PBMCs. The receptor comes from a man aged 18 to 29 in good health. Some clones in this sample may be carry-over from other donors' samples. The chain carries TRBV6-1 and TRBJ1-2; tentatively, D is TRBD1 (6 bases). CDR3 in DNA: TGTGCCAGCAGTAGCCCGGACAGCTTAATCTATGGCTACACCTTC. This encodes CASSSPDSLIYGYTF.